This T cell receptor (beta chain) was sequenced for a study of blood T cells in healthy people across ages. Each individual donor underwent a draw of 8 to 10 milliliters of peripheral blood. Each sample used at least 7 million PBMCs. This clonotype was seen a handful of times. The target antigen is unknown. V dropped 2 bases and J dropped 5; count of bases not matched to a gene: 7. Germline assignment: CDR1 MGHRA and CDR2 YSYEKL. The CDR3 runs to 15 residues. Alongside a J-beta primer mix, a sample-barcoded 5' primer served in a second PCR lasting roughly 7 to 12 cycles. TCRdb itself ran the 5' RACE reads through MiXCR, one entry per CDR3 protein. The sample contains roughly 1 million distinct CDR3 sequences, almost 25% of which appear only once. Overall study findings and caveats: Versus aged donors, long-lived donors had higher diversity and more naive CD4+ cells.

The same sample was also studied in work on T cells of mothers and their children. That paper notes: In each mother, TCR beta CDR3 reads exceeded 10 million; in each child, they numbered a few million.

The sample was blood. This clonotype originated in a girl aged 2-9 years in good health. V and J are TRBV4-1 and TRBJ2-7, with TRBD1 identical over 9 bases. The DNA of the CDR3 is TGCGCCAGCAGCCAAATAGGGACAGGGAAGGACGAGCAGTACTTC. As protein: CASSQIGTGKDEQYF.